Listed below are T cell receptor beta chains from one sample, sequenced in a study of blood T cell repertoires in COVID-19. Method: immunoSEQ multiplex PCR; TCRdb's copy keeps in-frame clones and lacks some. The top ten clones hold approximately 1.5% of a sample with approximately 300,000 clones, roughly 82% of them seen once. Sequencing was carried out using peripheral blood. The origin of the receptors is a woman aged 45 to 65 with acute or convalescent COVID-19. Each CDR3 is given with its conserved first and last residue. The order of the fields is clone size, V gene, D gene, J gene, CDR3 DNA, CDR3 protein. A D gene is named only where the DNA matches it firmly. Clone size is shown for a subset of rows, as once, few, many or a class of expanded clone.

>-|TRBV7-2|TRBD1|TRBJ2-5
TGTGCCAGCAGCACGACCAGGGACAGCCAAGAGACCCAGTACTTC
CASSTTRDSQETQYF
>-|TRBV5-1|-|TRBJ2-7
TGCGCCAGCAGCCTCATCAGTCCCACGGGCGAGCAGTACTTC
CASSLISPTGEQYF
>-|TRBV12-3/TRBV12-4|-|TRBJ2-3
TGTGCCAGCAGTGGGGGGAGCACAGATACGCAGTATTTT
CASSGGSTDTQYF
>-|TRBV11-1|-|TRBJ1-1
TGTGCCAGCAGCTTCACAGGGCTGTCTGAAGCTTTCTTT
CASSFTGLSEAFF
>-|TRBV7-2|TRBD1|TRBJ1-4
TGTGCCAGCTCCAGGGGGCACAATGAAAAACTGTTTTTT
CASSRGHNEKLFF
>-|TRBV19|TRBD1|TRBJ2-7
TGTGCCAGTAGTCCCTTGACAGGGACGGGGTACGAGCAGTACTTC
CASSPLTGTGYEQYF
>once|TRBV28|TRBD1|TRBJ2-3
TGTGCCACCGGAATGGGTCCGGGACAGGGGTCAGATACGCAGTATTTT
CATGMGPGQGSDTQYF
>-|TRBV30|-|TRBJ2-2
TGTGCCTGGAGTGTACGTAGGCTAGTCGGCGGGGAGCTGTTTTTT
CAWSVRRLVGGELFF
>-|TRBV3-1/TRBV3-2|-|TRBJ1-2
TGTGCCAGCAGCCAAGATCCCCGGAACTATGGCTACACCTTC
CASSQDPRNYGYTF
>few|TRBV6-2/TRBV6-3|-|TRBJ2-2
TGTGCCAGCAGTTACTCGACGCGGGGGAACACCGGGGAGCTGTTTTTT
CASSYSTRGNTGELFF
>-|TRBV5-1|TRBD1|TRBJ2-3
TGCGCCAGCAGTTACATGATTGGACAGGGAGGTGATACGCAGTATTTT
CASSYMIGQGGDTQYF
>-|TRBV5-4|-|TRBJ2-1
TGTGCCAGCAGCTGGACATACAATGAGCAGTTCTTC
CASSWTYNEQFF
>-|TRBV23-1|TRBD2|TRBJ2-1
TGCGCCAGCAGTCAATGGGGCGGGAGGGCCAGGGGTGAAGAGGATGAGCAGTTCTTC
CASSQWGGRARGEEDEQFF